The 18 T cell receptor beta chains given below trace back to one sample, sequenced in a study of blood T cell repertoires in COVID-19. Repertoires were generated with immunoSEQ multiplex PCR, while TCRdb's copy carries only in-frame clones and drops some. The sample comprises 68,000 or so clones, roughly 80% of which are singletons, and roughly 10% rests with the top ten. The sequencing input was peripheral blood. Source of these receptors: a woman in her 50s with acute or convalescent COVID-19.

The J gene is TRBJ2-7, the V gene TRBV4-1; the match to TRBD2 covers 8 bases. The CDR3 consists of 17 residues. Germline CDR1 MGHRA, CDR2 YSYEKL. Unmatched junction bases numbered 10, after V lost 0 bases and J lost 3 bases. DNA for the CDR3: TGCGCCAGCAGCCAAGATCAGGCTAGCGGGCGATACTACGAGCAGTACTTC. It encodes CASSQDQASGRYYEQYF.

The CDR3 is CASSGGAQGYNTEAFF. DNA of the CDR3: TGCGCCAGCAGCGGCGGGGCGCAAGGATATAACACTGAAGCTTTCTTT. J is TRBJ1-1 and V is TRBV5-1, with D possibly being TRBD1 (5 bases). The CDR3 is 16 residues long. Germline CDR1 and CDR2: SGHRS and YFSETQ. Trimming removed 4 bases from V and 2 bases from J, with 18 bases in between.

This chain joins TRBV7-2 and TRBJ2-7; 14 bases align to TRBD2. The CDR3 is 18 amino acids. Per the germline V gene, CDR1 is SGHTA and CDR2 is FQGNSA. The V and J ends lost 4 bases and 0 bases, in that order; junction bases with no gene match: 8. For the CDR3, the DNA is TGTGCCAGCAGCTGGGGACTAGCGGGGGAGACAATCTCCTACGAGCAGTACTTC. Its protein product is CASSWGLAGETISYEQYF.

The chain has TRBV3-1 (or the pseudogene TRBV3-2) and TRBJ2-3, with 9 bases identical to TRBD2. After removal of 1 base from V and 5 bases from J, the junction contained 7 bases not matched to a gene. CDR3 length: 16 amino acids. Germline assignment: CDR1 LGHDT and CDR2 YNNKEL (reference sequence). CDR3 nucleotides: TGTGCCAGCAGCCAAGTGGGCGGGGGGGCAGTAGATACGCAGTATTTT. Encoded protein: CASSQVGGGAVDTQYF.

This clone was observed a single time. The chain uses TRBV19 and TRBJ2-7; 7 nucleotides line up with TRBD1. The V gene's germline CDR1 is LNHDA and CDR2 SQIVND (reference sequence). V trimming: 6 bases; J trimming: 3 bases; junction bases outside the gene matches: 2. The CDR3 consists of 12 residues. The CDR3, as DNA: TGTGCCAGTAGGCAGGGGGACTACGAGCAGTACTTC. Amino acids: CASRQGDYEQYF.

The CDR3 nucleotides are TGTGCCAGCAGATCCAGGGGGCCAGTAGACGAGCAGTACTTC. Encoded protein: CASRSRGPVDEQYF. V usage is TRBV5-5 and J usage is TRBJ2-7; 8 bases line up with TRBD1. V was clipped by 5 bases and J by 5 bases; unmatched bases: 9. This CDR3 comprises 14 residues. CDR1 SGHKS and CDR2 YYEKEE come from the germline V gene (reference sequence).

This chain connects TRBV2 to TRBJ2-7, with a weak D call TRBD1 (5 bases). Germline lookup yields CDR1 SNHLY and CDR2 FYNNEI. V gave up 6 bases and J gave up 2 bases, with 14 bases separating them. This CDR3 region has 14 residues. In nucleotides, the CDR3 is TGTGCCAGCAGGAGACAGACCCTTGCCTACGAGCAGTACTTC. Its protein is CASRRQTLAYEQYF.

CDR3: CSVRDYASYNEQFF. CDR3 DNA: TGCAGCGTTCGGGACTACGCCTCCTACAATGAGCAGTTCTTC. The chain has TRBV29-1 and TRBJ2-1; 7 positions match TRBD2. With 5 bases clipped from V and 0 bases from J, the junction kept 4 bases outside the gene matches. Germline-derived CDR1 and CDR2 are SQVTM and ANQGSEA. The CDR3 spans 14 residues.

The V call is TRBV2, the J call TRBJ2-2; the match to TRBD1 covers 7 bases. The ends lost 6 bases at V and 1 base at J; junction bases unmatched: 2. Germline CDR1 and CDR2: SNHLY and FYNNEI. The CDR3 length is 14 residues. CDR3 DNA: TGTGCCAGCAGCGGGACAGAGAACACCGGGGAGCTGTTTTTT. Residues: CASSGTENTGELFF. The variable domain in full, completed from reference TRBV2 and TRBJ2-2, reads EPEVTQTPSHQVTQMGQEVILRCVPISNHLYFYWYRQILGQKVEFLVSFYNNEISEKSEIFDDQFSVERPDGSNFTLKIRSTKLEDSAMYFCASSGTENTGELFFGEGSRLTVL.

This clone appeared once. CDR3 region: CASSIRDNKFLDIQYF. The CDR3 nucleotides read TGTGCCAGTAGTATTCGGGATAACAAGTTCCTAGACATTCAGTACTTC. The V and J genes are TRBV19 and TRBJ2-4; maybe TRBD2 (5 bases). Per germline, CDR1 LNHDA and CDR2 SQIVND (reference sequence). The CDR3 consists of 16 residues. V was clipped by 3 bases and J by 8 bases, with 20 bases between them.

The V call is TRBV30, the J call TRBJ1-1; maybe TRBD1 (6 bases). The ends were cut back, 2 bases at V and 5 bases at J, with 15 bases in the middle. The CDR3 is made up of 14 amino acids. The germline CDR1 and CDR2 sequences are GTSNPN and SVGIG (reference sequence). The CDR3 region is CAWSWPQGWTEAFF. CDR3 bases: TGTGCCTGGAGTTGGCCGCAGGGGTGGACTGAAGCTTTCTTT.

This clone was recorded once. The chain joins TRBV9 to TRBJ2-1; TRBD1 matches at 7 bases. The germline gives CDR1 SGDLS, CDR2 YYNGEE. J was trimmed by 5 bases and V by 9 bases; bases with no gene match: 11. The length of the CDR3 is 14 residues. In DNA form, the CDR3 reads TGTGCCACCTCATCCGGGACAGCCGACAATGAGCAGTTCTTC. Amino acid sequence: CATSSGTADNEQFF. The complete variable domain, with remaining parts taken from reference TRBV9 and TRBJ2-1, reads DSGVTQTPKHLITATGQRVTLRCSPRSGDLSVYWYQQSLDQGLQFLIQYYNGEERAKGNILERFSAQQFPDLHSELNLSSLELGDSALYFCATSSGTADNEQFFGPGTRLTVL.

This chain connects TRBV7-2 to TRBJ2-5, with 9 positions matching TRBD2. V lost 2 bases to trimming and J lost 5 bases; unmatched junction nucleotides: 12. This CDR3 spans 17 amino acids. From germline, CDR1 is SGHTA and CDR2 FQGNSA. CDR3 DNA: TGTGCCAGCAGCTTAAAATTGGTAGCGGGAGTTAAGGAGACCCAGTACTTC. Protein: CASSLKLVAGVKETQYF.

CDR3 in amino acids: CASSFQGAEAFF. In DNA, the CDR3 is TGTGCCAGCAGCTTTCAAGGGGCTGAAGCTTTCTTT. The chain uses TRBV7-2 and TRBJ1-1, with a tentative D call TRBD1 (5 bases). The CDR3 extends over 12 amino acids. V lost 3 bases and J lost 6, with 8 bases in between. The V gene's germline CDR1 is SGHTA and CDR2 FQGNSA.

V is TRBV5-1 and J is TRBJ1-2, with TRBD1 matching over 7 bases. V shed 3 bases and J 6 bases; nucleotides not matched to a gene: 5. CDR1 and CDR2 (germline): SGHRS, YFSETQ. The CDR3 contains 13 residues. CDR3 protein: CASSSDRINGYTF. CDR3 DNA sequence: TGCGCCAGCAGCTCGGACAGGATAAATGGCTACACCTTC.

This chain uses TRBV28 with TRBJ2-1; TRBD1 matches at 8 bases. CDR1 is MDHEN and CDR2 is SYDVKM in the germline V gene. The CDR3 covers 15 residues. The J segment lost 2 bases and the V segment lost 6 bases, leaving 6 bases of the junction unmatched. The DNA of the CDR3 is TGTGCCAGCAGATGGACAGGGAATGCCTACAATGAGCAGTTCTTC. Translation: CASRWTGNAYNEQFF. The full variable domain, with the rest looked up from reference TRBV28 and TRBJ2-1, is DVKVTQSSRYLVKRTGEKVFLECVQDMDHENMFWYRQDPGLGLRLIYFSYDVKMKEKGDIPEGYSVSREKKERFSLILESASTNQTSMYLCASRWTGNAYNEQFFGPGTRLTVL.

Worth noting for this clone: The junction shows a germline mismatch at one end, possibly a read error. The genes are TRBV11-2 and TRBJ1-1; D may be TRBD1 (6 bases). Looked up from germline, CDR1 is SGHAT and CDR2 is FQNNGV. CDR3 size: 13 residues. CDR3: CASSAIRGTDAFF. For the CDR3, the DNA is TGTGCCAGCAGCGCGATCAGGGGAACTGACGCTTTCTTT. Together with reference TRBV11-2 and TRBJ1-1, the CDR3 gives the full variable domain: EAGVAQSPRYKIIEKRQSVAFWCNPISGHATLYWYQQILGQGPKLLIQFQNNGVVDDSQLPKDRFSAERLKGVDSTLKIQPAKLEDSAVYLCASSAIRGTDAFFGQGTRLTVV.

DNA of the CDR3: TGTGCCAGTACCCGACAGCCAAACACTGAAGCTTTCTTT. It yields the protein CASTRQPNTEAFF. The chain recombines TRBV14 with TRBJ1-1; weak D call: TRBD1 (5 bases). The CDR3 loop spans 13 amino acids. Trimming shortened V by 9 bases and J by 2 bases, and 13 bases separated the two germline ends. Germline-derived CDR1 and CDR2 are SGHDN and FVKESK.